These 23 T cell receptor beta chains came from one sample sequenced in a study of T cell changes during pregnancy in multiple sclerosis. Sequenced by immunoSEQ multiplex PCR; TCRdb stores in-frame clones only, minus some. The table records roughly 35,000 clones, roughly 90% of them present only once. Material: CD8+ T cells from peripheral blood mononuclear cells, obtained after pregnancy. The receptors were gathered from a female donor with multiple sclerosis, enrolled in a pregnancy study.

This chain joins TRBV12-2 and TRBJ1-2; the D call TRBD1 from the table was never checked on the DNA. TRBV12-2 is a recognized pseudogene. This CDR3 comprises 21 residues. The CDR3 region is CASRSGARPSPGQDDNYGYTF. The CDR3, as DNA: TGTGCAAGTCGCTCCGGTGCCCGTCCGTCACCGGGACAGGACGATAACTATGGCTACACCTTC.

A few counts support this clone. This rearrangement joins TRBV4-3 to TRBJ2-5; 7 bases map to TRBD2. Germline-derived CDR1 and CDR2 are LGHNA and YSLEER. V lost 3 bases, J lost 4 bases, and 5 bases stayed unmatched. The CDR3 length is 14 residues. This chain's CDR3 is CASSHGLEAETQYF. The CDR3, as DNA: TGCGCCAGCAGCCATGGACTAGAGGCAGAGACCCAGTACTTC.

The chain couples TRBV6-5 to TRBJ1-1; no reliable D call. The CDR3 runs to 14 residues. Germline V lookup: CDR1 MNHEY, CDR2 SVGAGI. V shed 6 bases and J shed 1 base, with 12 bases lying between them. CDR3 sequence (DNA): TGTGCCAGCAGACTACTTGGTGGGAACACTGAAGCTTTCTTT. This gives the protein CASRLLGGNTEAFF.

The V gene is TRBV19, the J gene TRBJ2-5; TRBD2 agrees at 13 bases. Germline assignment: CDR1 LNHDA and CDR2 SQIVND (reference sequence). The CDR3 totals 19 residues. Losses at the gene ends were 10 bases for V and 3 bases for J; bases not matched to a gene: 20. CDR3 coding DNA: TGTGCCAATTCCTGGACTAGCGGGGGTTTAATCATAAGGAAAGAGACCCAGTACTTC. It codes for CANSWTSGGLIIRKETQYF. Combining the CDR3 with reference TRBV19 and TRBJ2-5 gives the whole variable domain DGGITQSPKYLFRKEGQNVTLSCEQNLNHDAMYWYRQDPGQGLRLIYYSQIVNDFQKGDIAEGYSVSREKKESFPLTVTSAQKNPTAFYLCANSWTSGGLIIRKETQYFGPGTRLLVL.

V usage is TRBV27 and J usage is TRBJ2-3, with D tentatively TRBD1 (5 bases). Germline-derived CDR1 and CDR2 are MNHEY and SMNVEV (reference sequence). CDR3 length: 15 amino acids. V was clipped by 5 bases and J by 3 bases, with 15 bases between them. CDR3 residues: CASSTLTGWTDTQYF. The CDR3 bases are TGTGCCAGCAGTACTCTAACAGGATGGACAGATACGCAGTATTTT.

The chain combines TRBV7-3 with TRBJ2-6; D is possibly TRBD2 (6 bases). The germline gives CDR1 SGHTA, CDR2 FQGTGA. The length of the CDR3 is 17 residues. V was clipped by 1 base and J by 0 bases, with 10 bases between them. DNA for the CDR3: TGTGCCAGCAGCTTAAGGTCGGACTACTCTGGGGCCAACGTCCTGACTTTC. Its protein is CASSLRSDYSGANVLTF.

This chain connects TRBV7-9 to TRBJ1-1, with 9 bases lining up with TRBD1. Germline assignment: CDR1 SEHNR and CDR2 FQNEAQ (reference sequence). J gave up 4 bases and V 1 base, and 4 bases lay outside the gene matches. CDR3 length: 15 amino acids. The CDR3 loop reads CASSLEDRGVTEAFF. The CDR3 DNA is TGTGCCAGCAGCTTAGAGGACAGGGGAGTCACTGAAGCTTTCTTT.

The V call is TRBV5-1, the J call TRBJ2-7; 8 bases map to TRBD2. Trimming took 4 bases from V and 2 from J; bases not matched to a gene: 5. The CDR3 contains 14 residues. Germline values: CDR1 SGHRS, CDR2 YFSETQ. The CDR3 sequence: CASSGTRGTYEQYF. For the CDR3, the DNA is TGCGCCAGCAGCGGGACTAGGGGCACCTACGAGCAGTACTTC.

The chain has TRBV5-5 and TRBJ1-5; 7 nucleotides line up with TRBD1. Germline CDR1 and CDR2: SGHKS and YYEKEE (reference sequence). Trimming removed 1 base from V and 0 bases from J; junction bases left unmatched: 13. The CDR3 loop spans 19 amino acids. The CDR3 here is CASSLQEGAGSYSNQPQHF. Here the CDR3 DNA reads TGTGCCAGCAGCTTGCAGGAGGGGGCAGGCTCCTATAGCAATCAGCCCCAGCATTTT. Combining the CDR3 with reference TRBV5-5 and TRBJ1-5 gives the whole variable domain DAGVTQSPTHLIKTRGQQVTLRCSPISGHKSVSWYQQVLGQGPQFIFQYYEKEERGRGNFPDRFSARQFPNYSSELNVNALLLGDSALYLCASSLQEGAGSYSNQPQHFGDGTRLSIL.

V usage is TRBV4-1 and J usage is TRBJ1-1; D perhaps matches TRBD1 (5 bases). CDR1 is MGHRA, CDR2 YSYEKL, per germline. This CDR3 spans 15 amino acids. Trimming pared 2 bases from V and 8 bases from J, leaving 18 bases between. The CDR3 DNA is TGCGCCAGCAGCCAATCTTCTCAGGGTCCTTGGGAAGCTTTCTTT. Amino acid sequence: CASSQSSQGPWEAFF.

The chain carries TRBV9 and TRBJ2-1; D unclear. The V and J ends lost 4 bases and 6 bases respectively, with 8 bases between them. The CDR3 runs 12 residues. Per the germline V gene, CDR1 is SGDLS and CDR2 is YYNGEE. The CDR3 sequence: CASSLSGNEQFF. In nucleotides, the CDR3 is TGTGCCAGCAGCCTCAGTGGCAATGAGCAGTTCTTC.

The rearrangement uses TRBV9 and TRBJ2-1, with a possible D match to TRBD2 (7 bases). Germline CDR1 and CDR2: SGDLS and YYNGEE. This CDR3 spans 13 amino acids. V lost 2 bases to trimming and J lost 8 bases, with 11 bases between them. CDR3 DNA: TGTGCCAGCAGCGTCGGAGGGGGGGATGAGCAGTTCTTC. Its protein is CASSVGGGDEQFF.

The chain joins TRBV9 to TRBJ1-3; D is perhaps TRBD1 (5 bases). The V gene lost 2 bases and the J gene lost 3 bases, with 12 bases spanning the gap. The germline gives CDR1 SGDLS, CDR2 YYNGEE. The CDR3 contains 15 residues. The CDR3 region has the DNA TGTGCCAGCAGCGTGAGGGGAGGGAATGGAAACACCATATATTTT. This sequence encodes CASSVRGGNGNTIYF.

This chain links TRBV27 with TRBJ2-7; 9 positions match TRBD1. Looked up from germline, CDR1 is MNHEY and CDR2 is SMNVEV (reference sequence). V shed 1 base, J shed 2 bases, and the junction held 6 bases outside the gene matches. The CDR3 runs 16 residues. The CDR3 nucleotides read TGTGCCAGCAGTTTATTGGGACAGGGTAAAGCCTACGAGCAGTACTTC. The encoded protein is CASSLLGQGKAYEQYF.

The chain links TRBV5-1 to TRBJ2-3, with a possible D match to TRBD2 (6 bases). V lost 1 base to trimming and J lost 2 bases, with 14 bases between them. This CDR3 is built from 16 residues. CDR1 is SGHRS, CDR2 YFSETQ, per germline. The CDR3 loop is CASSLSGGAATDTQYF. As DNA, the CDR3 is TGCGCCAGCAGCTTGTCAGGCGGGGCCGCCACAGATACGCAGTATTTT.

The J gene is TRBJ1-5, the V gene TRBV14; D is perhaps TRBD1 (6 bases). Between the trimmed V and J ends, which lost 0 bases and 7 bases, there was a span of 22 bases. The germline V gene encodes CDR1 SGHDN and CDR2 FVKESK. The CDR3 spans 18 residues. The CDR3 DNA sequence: TGTGCCAGCAGCCAAGAAGGTTGGACAGTGAGGGAAAGACAGCCCCAGCATTTT. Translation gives CASSQEGWTVRERQPQHF.

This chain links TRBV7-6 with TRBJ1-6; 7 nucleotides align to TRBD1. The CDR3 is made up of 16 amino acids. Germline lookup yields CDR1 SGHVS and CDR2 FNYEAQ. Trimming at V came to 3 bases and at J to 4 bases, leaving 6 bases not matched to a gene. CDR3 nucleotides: TGTGCCAGCAGCTTGTGGGACAGCTTATATAATTCACCCCTCCACTTT. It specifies CASSLWDSLYNSPLHF.

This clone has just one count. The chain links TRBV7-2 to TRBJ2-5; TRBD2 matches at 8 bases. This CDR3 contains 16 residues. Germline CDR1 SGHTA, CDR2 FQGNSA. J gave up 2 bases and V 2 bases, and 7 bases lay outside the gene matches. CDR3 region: CASSLSFGGGQETQYF. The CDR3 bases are TGTGCCAGCAGCTTATCGTTCGGCGGGGGGCAAGAGACCCAGTACTTC.

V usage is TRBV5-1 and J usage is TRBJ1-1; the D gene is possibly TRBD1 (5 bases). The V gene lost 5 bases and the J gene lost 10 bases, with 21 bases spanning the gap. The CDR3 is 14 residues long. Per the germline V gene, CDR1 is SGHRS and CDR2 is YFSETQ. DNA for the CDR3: TGCGCCAGCAGTTCAACTGGCGGGGGAGCCCGAGCTTTCTTT. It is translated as CASSSTGGGARAFF.

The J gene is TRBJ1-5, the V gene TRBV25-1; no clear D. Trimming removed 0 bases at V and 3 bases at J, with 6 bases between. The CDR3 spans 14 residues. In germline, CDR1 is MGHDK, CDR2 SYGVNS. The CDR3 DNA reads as TGTGCCAGCAGTGAATATAGCCTCAATCAGCCCCAGCATTTT. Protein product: CASSEYSLNQPQHF.

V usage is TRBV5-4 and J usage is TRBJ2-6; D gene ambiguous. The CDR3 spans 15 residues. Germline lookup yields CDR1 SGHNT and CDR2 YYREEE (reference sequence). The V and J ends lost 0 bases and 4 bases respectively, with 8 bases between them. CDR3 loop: CASSLEAAGANVLTF. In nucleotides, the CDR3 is TGTGCCAGCAGCTTGGAGGCGGCCGGGGCCAACGTCCTGACTTTC.

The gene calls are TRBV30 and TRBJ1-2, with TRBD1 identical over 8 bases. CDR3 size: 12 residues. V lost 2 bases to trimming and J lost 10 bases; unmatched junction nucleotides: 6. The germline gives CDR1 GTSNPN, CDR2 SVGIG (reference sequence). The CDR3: CAWSLLTGDYTF. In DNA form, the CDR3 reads TGTGCCTGGAGTCTACTGACAGGGGACTACACCTTC.

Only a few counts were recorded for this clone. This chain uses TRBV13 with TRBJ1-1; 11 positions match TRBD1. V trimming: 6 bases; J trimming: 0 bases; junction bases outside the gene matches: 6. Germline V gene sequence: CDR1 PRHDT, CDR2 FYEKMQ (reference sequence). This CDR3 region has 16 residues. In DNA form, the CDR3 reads TGTGCCAGCAGAACGGGACAGGGGGTTATGAACACTGAAGCTTTCTTT. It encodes CASRTGQGVMNTEAFF.